The 27 T cell receptor beta chains presented below share a single source sample, sequenced in a study of blood T cells in healthy people across ages. It was with a sample-barcoded 5' primer and a J-beta primer mix that a second PCR of roughly 7 to 12 cycles was run. A single record per CDR3 protein comes from TCRdb applying MiXCR to the 5' RACE reads. The repertoire holds roughly 800,000 distinct CDR3 sequences, with approximately 25% as singletons. The data also belong to a second study, concerning T cells of mothers and their children.

Sequencing was performed on blood. The origin of the receptors is a boy aged 5-17 years in good health.

A few counts support this clonotype. The genes are TRBV12-3 or TRBV12-4 and TRBJ1-1; D remains unclear. With 3 bases removed from V and 1 base from J, the gap between germline ends came to 9 bases. This CDR3 is 14 amino acids long. CDR3 loop: CASSFRPSNTEAFF. Written as DNA, the CDR3 is TGTGCCAGCAGTTTTAGACCGTCGAACACTGAAGCTTTCTTT.

V gene TRBV4-2 combines with J gene TRBJ1-5, with TRBD1 as a possible D gene (5 bases). Per germline, CDR1 LGHNA and CDR2 YNFKEQ. V was pared by 1 base and J by 2 bases, with 9 bases between. The CDR3 has 15 amino acids. CDR3 nucleotide sequence: TGTGCCAGCAGCCAAGGAGGCAGGGGCAATCAGCCCCAGCATTTT. Translation gives CASSQGGRGNQPQHF.

The chain is built from TRBV6-2 or TRBV6-3 and TRBJ2-1; a possible D gene is TRBD1 (7 bases). Germline V gives CDR1 MNHEY, CDR2 SVGEGT. This CDR3 has 13 amino acids. V was shortened by 11 bases and J by 2 bases, with 13 bases between the two germline ends. The CDR3 region is CAGGTDPYNEQFF. The CDR3 DNA is TGTGCCGGCGGGACAGACCCCTACAATGAGCAGTTCTTC.

The genes are TRBV7-9 and TRBJ2-5; 7 bases align to TRBD1. Germline loops: CDR1 SEHNR, CDR2 FQNEAQ (reference sequence). This CDR3 spans 16 amino acids. Trimming cost V 2 bases and J 1 base; bases outside gene matches: 7. The CDR3: CASSLKGTAPQETQYF. The CDR3 DNA sequence: TGTGCCAGCAGCTTAAAAGGGACAGCGCCCCAAGAGACCCAGTACTTC.

This clonotype was observed a few times. The gene calls are TRBV10-3 and TRBJ1-2; D might be TRBD1 (5 bases). Deletions cut 2 bases from V and 6 bases from J, with 13 bases between. CDR1 and CDR2 from the germline V gene are ENHRY and SYGVKD. The CDR3 runs to 14 residues. Written as DNA, the CDR3 is TGTGCCATCAGTGAGGAGGGCAGGGTGGATGGCTACACCTTC. This gives the protein CAISEEGRVDGYTF.

This clonotype has ten or more counts. The chain combines TRBV5-1 with TRBJ2-5; TRBD1 aligns across 10 bases. Germline assignment: CDR1 SGHRS and CDR2 YFSETQ. The CDR3 spans 15 residues. With 3 bases clipped from V and 5 bases from J, the junction kept 7 bases outside the gene matches. The CDR3 bases are TGCGCCAGCAGCTCTCTGGGACAGGGGAGGGAGACCCAGTACTTC. Protein product: CASSSLGQGRETQYF.

The chain uses TRBV20-1 and TRBJ2-3; the match to TRBD1 covers 9 bases. Germline V gene sequence: CDR1 DFQATT, CDR2 SNEGSKA (reference sequence). The CDR3 has 15 residues. The V and J ends lost 0 bases and 10 bases, in that order; junction bases with no gene match: 11. The CDR3 loop reads CSARESGTGTMAQYF. The CDR3, as DNA: TGCAGTGCTAGAGAATCAGGGACAGGGACGATGGCGCAGTATTTT.

The table lists this clonotype with a few counts. V usage is TRBV20-1 and J usage is TRBJ1-1, with D possibly being TRBD1 (5 bases). Germline lookup yields CDR1 DFQATT and CDR2 SNEGSKA (reference sequence). This CDR3 spans 13 amino acids. CDR3 amino acids: CSAPGTMNTEAFF. CDR3 bases: TGCAGCGCTCCAGGGACCATGAACACTGAAGCTTTCTTT.

The chain is built from TRBV6-2 or TRBV6-3 and TRBJ1-3, with no clear D. V lost 6 bases and J 0 bases, leaving 9 bases between the germline ends. Germline CDR1 reads MNHEY; CDR2 reads SVGEGT. The CDR3 has 14 amino acids. CDR3: CASSPALSGNTIYF. The CDR3 nucleotides are TGTGCCAGCAGCCCAGCCCTCTCTGGAAACACCATATATTTT.

V usage is TRBV7-2 and J usage is TRBJ2-7; a weak D match, TRBD2 (5 bases). Germline assignment: CDR1 SGHTA and CDR2 FQGNSA. CDR3 length equals 14 residues. V lost 1 base and J lost 2, with 9 bases in between. The CDR3 region is CASSLGSGPYEQYF. DNA for the CDR3: TGTGCCAGCAGCTTAGGAAGCGGACCCTACGAGCAGTACTTC.

This sequence joins TRBV29-1 and TRBJ2-7; the D is unclear. Trimming cost V 2 bases and J 3 bases, with 11 bases left between them. CDR3 size: 13 residues. Germline V gene data show CDR1 as SQVTM and CDR2 as ANQGSEA. CDR3 coding DNA: TGCAGCGTTGAATCAGAGAGTTTCTACGAGCAGTACTTC. Translating it yields CSVESESFYEQYF.

This chain connects TRBV4-2 to TRBJ2-3, with a possible D match to TRBD2 (6 bases). The CDR3 runs to 15 residues. Germline lookup yields CDR1 LGHNA and CDR2 YNFKEQ. The V end lost 2 bases, the J end lost 2 bases, and 11 bases lay between the germline ends. CDR3 region: CASSQYSGYTDTQYF. DNA for the CDR3: TGTGCCAGCAGCCAATACAGCGGGTACACAGATACGCAGTATTTT.

The gene calls are TRBV28 and TRBJ2-7; D not resolved. Trimming stripped 3 bases from V and 5 bases from J, with 8 bases between. There are 12 residues in the CDR3. The V gene's germline CDR1 is MDHEN and CDR2 SYDVKM. CDR3 loop: CASSFERDEQYF. CDR3 coding DNA: TGTGCCAGCAGTTTCGAAAGGGACGAGCAGTACTTC.

This clonotype was detected only a few times. The V gene is TRBV7-2, the J gene TRBJ2-3; 7 bases agree with TRBD1. CDR1 and CDR2 from the germline V gene are SGHTA and FQGNSA. Germline trimming cut 7 bases from V and 2 bases from J; bases unmatched to any gene: 21. The CDR3 is 19 residues long. CDR3: CASTTRQNRGTWSTDTQYF. The CDR3 region has the DNA TGTGCCAGCACCACAAGACAGAACAGGGGTACTTGGTCCACAGATACGCAGTATTTT. Looking up the rest from reference TRBV7-2 and TRBJ2-3 gives the full variable domain: GAGVSQSPSNKVTEKGKDVELRCDPISGHTALYWYRQSLGQGLEFLIYFQGNSAPDKSGLPSDRFSAERTGGSVSTLTIQRTQQEDSAVYLCASTTRQNRGTWSTDTQYFGPGTRLTVL.

This clonotype showed up many times. The chain recombines TRBV9 with TRBJ2-7; 11 bases agree with TRBD2. The CDR3 sequence is 15 residues long. Losses at the gene ends were 3 bases for V and 3 bases for J; bases not matched to a gene: 5. CDR1 is SGDLS, CDR2 YYNGEE, per germline. Here the CDR3 reads CASSGGLAGDYEQYF. In DNA, the CDR3 is TGTGCCAGCAGCGGAGGACTAGCGGGCGACTACGAGCAGTACTTC.

The chain couples TRBV5-5 to TRBJ2-1; TRBD1 is a possible D gene (6 bases). Trimming took off 0 bases at V and 8 bases at J, with 18 bases between the two ends. Germline CDR1 and CDR2: SGHKS and YYEKEE (reference sequence). This CDR3 is built from 16 residues. CDR3: CASSLGPTGPLDEQFF. The CDR3 DNA sequence: TGTGCCAGCAGCTTGGGGCCGACAGGCCCTTTGGATGAGCAGTTCTTC.

This clonotype was picked up a small number of times. This sequence joins TRBV9 and TRBJ2-5, with no clear D. The J call may not be correct, given that the DNA end is closer to TRBJ2-1. CDR3 size: 15 residues. CDR1 is SGDLS, CDR2 YYNGEE, per germline. The CDR3 region has the DNA TGTGCCAGCAGCGTAGGGCAGGTTAGCTACAATGAGCAGTTCTTC. Translating it yields CASSVGQVSYNEQFF.

Only a few counts were recorded for this clonotype. The chain recombines TRBV6-2 or TRBV6-3 with TRBJ2-7; TRBD2 might be the D (6 bases). V was trimmed by 4 bases and J by 9 bases, leaving 10 bases between them. This CDR3 is built from 11 residues. Germline V CDR1 and CDR2: MNHEY, SVGEGT. The CDR3 bases are TGTGCCAGCAGTTCGACTAGTCCGCAGTACTTC. It specifies CASSSTSPQYF.

A note on this clonotype: The junction departs from the called germline gene at one end, perhaps through a read error. This rearrangement joins TRBV12-3 or TRBV12-4 to TRBJ2-7; 7 bases line up with TRBD1. This CDR3 comprises 14 residues. DNA for the CDR3: TGTGCCGGCAGTTCGACAGGGCTTGGGTACGAGCAGTACTTC. Amino acid sequence: CAGSSTGLGYEQYF.

This clonotype has a handful of counts. The chain uses TRBV12-3 or TRBV12-4 and TRBJ1-2, with 8 bases identical to TRBD1. CDR3 length: 13 residues. The J segment lost 8 bases and the V segment lost 2 bases, leaving 4 bases of the junction unmatched. Written as DNA, the CDR3 is TGTGCCAGCAGTTTACAGGGGGCGGTGGGCTACACCTTC. Translation: CASSLQGAVGYTF.

This clonotype has more than one count but fewer than ten. This chain connects TRBV27 to TRBJ2-5; 9 bases map to TRBD1. The DNA end favors TRBJ2-7, so the J call may be wrong. CDR3 size: 14 residues. The germline gives CDR1 MNHEY, CDR2 SMNVEV (reference sequence). The CDR3 nucleotides read TGTGCCAGTAAGGACAGGGGAAGAGCCTACGAGCAGTACTTC. It is translated as CASKDRGRAYEQYF.

There are a few counts of this clonotype. This chain joins TRBV20-1 and TRBJ2-1, with D possibly being TRBD2 (6 bases). This CDR3 region has 10 residues. Germline V lookup: CDR1 DFQATT, CDR2 SNEGSKA (reference sequence). V lost 5 bases and J lost 15, with 14 bases in between. This chain's CDR3 is CSALASALFF. In nucleotides, the CDR3 is TGCAGTGCTCTAGCTAGCGCCCTGTTCTTC.

This clonotype has only a few counts. The chain joins TRBV20-1 to TRBJ2-5; D uncertain. The V end was cut by 3 bases, the J end by 3 bases, with 8 bases between. The CDR3 is made up of 12 amino acids. In germline, CDR1 is DFQATT, CDR2 SNEGSKA (reference sequence). CDR3 DNA: TGCAGTGCTAGTGGTCGGAAAGAGACCCAGTACTTC. It is translated as CSASGRKETQYF.

The chain is built from TRBV6-5 and TRBJ2-1; D tentatively fits TRBD1 or TRBD2 (5 bases each). CDR3 size: 16 residues. The germline gives CDR1 MNHEY, CDR2 SVGAGI. V lost 2 bases and J lost 8, with 19 bases in between. The CDR3 DNA follows: TGTGCCAGCAGTTACGAAGGGACGGCGGCCGGGGATGAGCAGTTCTTC. Amino acid sequence: CASSYEGTAAGDEQFF.

The J gene is TRBJ2-1, the V gene TRBV7-2; 7 nucleotides line up with TRBD1. Germline CDR1 and CDR2: SGHTA and FQGNSA. The CDR3 is made up of 16 amino acids. The V and J ends lost 1 base and 0 bases, in that order; junction bases with no gene match: 3. DNA of the CDR3: TGTGCCAGCAGCTTAGTCTGGGACAGCTCCTACAATGAGCAGTTCTTC. Translation: CASSLVWDSSYNEQFF. The full variable domain, with the rest looked up from reference TRBV7-2 and TRBJ2-1, is GAGVSQSPSNKVTEKGKDVELRCDPISGHTALYWYRQSLGQGLEFLIYFQGNSAPDKSGLPSDRFSAERTGGSVSTLTIQRTQQEDSAVYLCASSLVWDSSYNEQFFGPGTRLTVL.

The DNA of the CDR3 is TGTGCCAGCAGTGAATCGGGGGGGGCGAACTATGGCTACACCTTC. Protein sequence: CASSESGGANYGYTF. The V gene is TRBV25-1, the J gene TRBJ1-2; TRBD1 is a possible D gene (6 bases). Trimming removed 1 base from V and 2 bases from J, with 11 bases in between. Germline assignment: CDR1 MGHDK and CDR2 SYGVNS. This CDR3 has 15 amino acids.

This clonotype has just a few counts. The CDR3 sequence: CASSWTRTVDEQFF. CDR3 DNA sequence: TGTGCCAGCAGTTGGACTCGGACAGTCGATGAGCAGTTCTTC. The chain carries TRBV7-9 and TRBJ2-1, with TRBD1 as a possible D gene (6 bases). Germline V gene lookup returns CDR1 SEHNR and CDR2 FQNEAQ (reference sequence). The CDR3 is 14 residues long. V lost 6 bases, J lost 8 bases, and 17 bases lay in between. Using reference TRBV7-9 and TRBJ2-1 for the parts outside the CDR3, the full variable domain is DTGVSQNPRHKITKRGQNVTFRCDPISEHNRLYWYRQTLGQGPEFLTYFQNEAQLEKSRLLSDRFSAERPKGSFSTLEIQRTEQGDSAMYLCASSWTRTVDEQFFGPGTRLTVL.